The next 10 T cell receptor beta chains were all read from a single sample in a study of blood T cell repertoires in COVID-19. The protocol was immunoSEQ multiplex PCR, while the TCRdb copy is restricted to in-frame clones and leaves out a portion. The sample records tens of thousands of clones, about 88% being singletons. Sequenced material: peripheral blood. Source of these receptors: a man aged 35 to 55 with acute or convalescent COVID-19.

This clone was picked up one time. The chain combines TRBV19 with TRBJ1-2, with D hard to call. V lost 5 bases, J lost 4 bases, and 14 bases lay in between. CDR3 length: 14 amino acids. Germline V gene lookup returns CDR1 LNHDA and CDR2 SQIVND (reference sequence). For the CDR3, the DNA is TGTGCCAGTAGTCTCCGAACTGCAACCTATGGCTACACCTTC. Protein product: CASSLRTATYGYTF.

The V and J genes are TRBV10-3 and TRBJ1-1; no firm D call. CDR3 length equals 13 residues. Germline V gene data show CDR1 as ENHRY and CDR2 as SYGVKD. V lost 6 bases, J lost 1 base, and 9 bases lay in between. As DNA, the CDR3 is TGTGCCATCAGGTGGCAACAGAACACTGAAGCTTTCTTT. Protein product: CAIRWQQNTEAFF.

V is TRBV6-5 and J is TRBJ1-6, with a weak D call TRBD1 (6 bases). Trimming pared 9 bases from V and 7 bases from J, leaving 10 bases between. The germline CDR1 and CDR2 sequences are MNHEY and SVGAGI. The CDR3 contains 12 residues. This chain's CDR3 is CASAQGNSPLHF. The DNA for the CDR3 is TGTGCCAGTGCCCAGGGGAATTCACCCCTCCACTTT.

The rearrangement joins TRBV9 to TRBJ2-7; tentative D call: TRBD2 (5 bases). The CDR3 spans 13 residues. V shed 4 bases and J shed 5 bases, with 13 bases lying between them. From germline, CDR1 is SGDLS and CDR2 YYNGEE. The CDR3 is CASSPVGVHEQYF. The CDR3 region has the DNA TGTGCCAGCAGCCCCGTGGGAGTCCACGAGCAGTACTTC.

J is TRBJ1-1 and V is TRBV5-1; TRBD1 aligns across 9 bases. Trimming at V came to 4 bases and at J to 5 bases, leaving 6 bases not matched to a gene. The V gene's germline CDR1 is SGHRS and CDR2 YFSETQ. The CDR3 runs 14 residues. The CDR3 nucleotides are TGCGCCAGCAGCGCACAGGGGGCTGGGACTGAAGCTTTCTTT. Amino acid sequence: CASSAQGAGTEAFF.

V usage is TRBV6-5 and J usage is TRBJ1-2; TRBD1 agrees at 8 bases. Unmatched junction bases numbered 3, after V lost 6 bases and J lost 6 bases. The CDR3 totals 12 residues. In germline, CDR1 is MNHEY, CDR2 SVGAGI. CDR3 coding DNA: TGTGCCAGCAGCGGGACAGGACATGGCTACACCTTC. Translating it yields CASSGTGHGYTF.

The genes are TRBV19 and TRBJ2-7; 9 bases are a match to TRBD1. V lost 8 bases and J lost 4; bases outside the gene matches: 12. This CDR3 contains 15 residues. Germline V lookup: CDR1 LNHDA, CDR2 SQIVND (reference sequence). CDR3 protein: CASAVQGQGLYEQYF. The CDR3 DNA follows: TGTGCCAGTGCAGTGCAGGGACAGGGTCTATACGAGCAGTACTTC.

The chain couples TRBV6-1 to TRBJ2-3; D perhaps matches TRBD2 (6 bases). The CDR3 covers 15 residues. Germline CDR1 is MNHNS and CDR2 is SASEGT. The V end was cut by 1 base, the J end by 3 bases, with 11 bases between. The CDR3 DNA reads TGTGCCAGCAGTGAAGGGCTAGCGCATACAGATACGCAGTATTTT. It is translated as CASSEGLAHTDTQYF.

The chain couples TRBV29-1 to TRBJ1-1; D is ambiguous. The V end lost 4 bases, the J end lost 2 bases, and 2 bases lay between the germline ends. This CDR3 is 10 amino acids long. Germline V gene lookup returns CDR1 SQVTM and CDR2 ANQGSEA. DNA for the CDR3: TGCAGCGTTGCAAACACTGAAGCTTTCTTT. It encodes CSVANTEAFF.

The CDR3 DNA sequence: TGTGCCAGCAGCACCTCGACAGGGGGTGGTGAAAAACTGTTTTTT. This encodes CASSTSTGGGEKLFF. V gene TRBV7-6 combines with J gene TRBJ1-4; 9 positions match TRBD1. This CDR3 comprises 15 residues. Trimming removed 5 bases from V and 7 bases from J; junction bases left unmatched: 8. Germline CDR1 reads SGHVS; CDR2 reads FNYEAQ.